This T cell receptor (beta chain) was documented in a study of shared clonotypes between healthy human individuals. V dropped 10 bases and J dropped 6 bases, with 16 bases sitting between them. This CDR3 comprises 13 residues. Germline CDR1 is MNHNS and CDR2 is SASEGT. This clone was detected only once. Measured with immunoSEQ multiplex PCR; TCRdb has only the in-frame clones, and not every one. The sample includes around 2.5 million clones, over 85% of them seen just once. This receptor was obtained from a man between 18 and 29 years old in good health. Some clones in this sample may be carry-over from other donors' samples. The chain couples TRBV6-1 to TRBJ1-5; D is uncertain. Sequencing used naive CD4+ T cells from PBMCs. Subset of the sample: CD45RA+ positively selected. The CDR3 sequence: CATLLVIGQPQHF. The CDR3 nucleotides are TGTGCCACGTTACTAGTTATAGGTCAGCCCCAGCATTTT.